This TCR beta chain was captured by sequencing in a study of OX40 agonist ivuxolimab in advanced cancers. A note on the overall study: Ivuxolimab was an agonistic, fully human IgG2 monoclonal antibody directed against OX40 (CD134), a costimulatory receptor. Intravenous ivuxolimab was administered to patients every 2 weeks at six dose levels: 0.01, 0.1, 0.3, 1.5, 3 and 10 mg/kg. Among the 52 dose-escalation patients, around 19 had hepatocellular carcinoma, 15 melanoma, 9 renal cell carcinoma and 9 head and neck cancer. In the dose-escalation cohort, nearly 85% of patients were male, and the mean age was 60 years with a range of about 20 to 80. Prior anti-PD-1, anti-PD-L1 or anti-CTLA-4 therapy was permitted, and checkpoint inhibitors had been received by roughly 42% of dose-escalation patients. Partial responses occurred in three dose-escalation patients, of whom one had hepatocellular carcinoma and two had cutaneous melanoma. The purpose of peripheral TCRbeta sequencing was to test whether ivuxolimab changed TCR sequence diversity and led to clonal T-cell expansion. The monotherapy dose-escalation portion (N of about 50 patients) of the phase I ivuxolimab trial is reported in the paper. The paper as a whole reports these results and caveats: Low levels of normalized T-cell clonal expansion were also seen in some nonresponding patients. Antigen specificity was not determined for the clonally expanded peripheral T cells. After ivuxolimab, CD8+ T cells had more expanded clones than CD4+ T cells on average. In the 0.1-3.0 mg/kg groups, partial responders were among the patients with the lowest normalized peripheral clonal expansion, particularly in CD8+ T cells. At doses of 0.1 to 3.0 mg/kg, clonal expansion of both CD4+ and CD8+ blood T cells was observed from baseline to week 6.

Patients with a history of autoimmune disease or receiving systemic immunosuppression were excluded from the trial. In every dose cohort, peripheral blood was drawn for TCR sequencing at baseline, cycle 4 day 1, and cycle 7 day 1. The samples were taken from a phase I, first-in-human, multicenter, open-label dose-escalation trial of ivuxolimab. Adults with locally advanced or metastatic melanoma, renal cell, hepatocellular, or head and neck squamous cell carcinoma were enrolled in the trial. Before TCR sequencing, CD4+ T cells and CD8+ T cells from peripheral blood were sorted into separate populations. This clone was observed a few times. What this receptor recognizes is not known. Base quality data are lacking; no much larger clone is found one base away. For sequencing of the TCRbeta CDR3 region, genomic DNA was extracted from the sorted cells. The immunoSEQ Assay was used for sequencing of TCRbeta CDR3 regions. What TCRdb holds here is the immuneACCESS table cut down to in-frame rearrangements. Part of the clones is not present; checked against another copy, under half of the missing clones reflect an unresolved V gene, and the others are unexplained. In all, the sample holds about 17,000 clones, and less than 85% of those were seen once. The ten most abundant clones make up around half of the sample.

The clonotype was recovered from an adult with an advanced solid tumor such as melanoma, head and neck, liver or kidney cancer. The specimen was CD4+ or CD8+ T cells sorted from blood, collected in a trial of the OX40 agonist ivuxolimab.

The CDR3 protein is CASSFTPDRAETQYF. The DNA reads TGTGCCAGCAGTTTTACCCCCGACAGGGCGGAGACCCAGTACTTC. The sequence links TRBV27 to TRBJ2-5; 7 bases in the middle match TRBD1. CDR1 MNHEY and CDR2 SMNVEV were looked up in the germline V gene (reference sequence). Inclusive of the bounding cysteine and phenylalanine, the CDR3 is 15 residues long. Kept here is only the CDR3 DNA, which spans 45 bases and is read in frame from base 1. V trim: 3 bases; J trim: 5 bases; unmatched bases: 9.